Listed here are 21 T cell receptor beta chains from one sample, sequenced in a study of response to subunit inactivated influenza vaccine. TCRdb ran MiXCR on the RT-PCR reads and lists one entry per CDR3 protein. The sample shows more than 450,000 distinct CDR3 sequences, approximately 7.7% of them seen only once. This sample comprised PBMCs from blood, obtained less than 30 months after vaccination. Source of these receptors: a man aged 45-69 years who received an inactivated influenza vaccine.

Ten or more counts support this clonotype. The rearrangement links TRBV5-6 to TRBJ2-7, with TRBD1 matching over 10 bases. V trimming: 6 bases; J trimming: 5 bases; junction bases outside the gene matches: 8. Per germline, CDR1 SGHDT and CDR2 YYEEEE. The CDR3 length is 14 residues. CDR3 region: CASTKPGQGNEQYF. CDR3 in DNA: TGTGCCAGCACCAAACCGGGACAGGGGAACGAGCAGTACTTC.

This clonotype was seen ten or more times. The CDR3 spells CASSLNSGGPPERVETQYF. Written as DNA, the CDR3 is TGTGCCAGCAGCTTAAATAGCGGGGGCCCCCCGGAGAGGGTAGAGACCCAGTACTTC. The J gene is TRBJ2-5, the V gene TRBV11-2, with 9 bases fitting TRBD2. The ends lost 2 bases at V and 4 bases at J; junction bases unmatched: 17. The CDR3 loop spans 19 amino acids. Looked up from germline, CDR1 is SGHAT and CDR2 is FQNNGV.

This clonotype has ten or more counts. This chain uses TRBV5-1 with TRBJ2-1, with a weak D call TRBD2 (5 bases). Trimming pared 4 bases from V and 6 bases from J, leaving 11 bases between. CDR3 size: 13 residues. CDR1 and CDR2 from the germline V gene are SGHRS and YFSETQ. Here the CDR3 reads CASSQDSSNEQFF. DNA for the CDR3: TGCGCCAGCAGCCAGGACTCGTCCAATGAGCAGTTCTTC.

This chain joins TRBV27 and TRBJ2-3; maybe TRBD1 (6 bases). V lost 2 bases, J lost 1 base, and 19 bases lay in between. Germline V gene data show CDR1 as MNHEY and CDR2 as SMNVEV (reference sequence). There are 18 residues in the CDR3. In DNA form, the CDR3 reads TGTGCCAGCAGTTTAGTCGCTACAGGGAAATTAGGCACAGATACGCAGTATTTT. Translated, it gives CASSLVATGKLGTDTQYF.

This clonotype was seen repeatedly, ten times or more. V gene TRBV11-2 combines with J gene TRBJ2-2, with 7 bases matching TRBD2. The CDR3 has 16 residues. In germline, CDR1 is SGHAT, CDR2 FQNNGV. J was trimmed by 0 bases and V by 5 bases; bases with no gene match: 6. In nucleotides, the CDR3 is TGTGCCAGCAGCCGCATAGCGGGTGCGAACACCGGGGAGCTGTTTTTT. It specifies CASSRIAGANTGELFF.

A remark on this clonotype: A much larger clone lies one base from this, so it may be a read error. This chain connects TRBV12-3 or TRBV12-4 to TRBJ2-2; 8 nucleotides match TRBD1. The CDR3 runs 18 residues. After removal of 4 bases from V and 6 bases from J, the junction contained 16 bases not matched to a gene. The CDR3 spells CASSSNSFRGRLPGELFF. DNA for the CDR3: TGTGCCAGCAGTTCGAATAGTTTCAGGGGGCGCCTGCCCGGGGAGCTGTTTTTT.

V and J are TRBV7-2 and TRBJ2-7; TRBD1 is a possible D gene (5 bases). Between the trimmed V and J ends, which lost 2 bases and 6 bases, there was a span of 11 bases. The V gene's germline CDR1 is SGHTA and CDR2 FQGNSA. The CDR3 loop spans 13 amino acids. CDR3 residues: CASSLYRRVEQYF. The CDR3 region has the DNA TGTGCCAGCAGCTTATATCGCAGGGTCGAGCAGTACTTC.

The chain has TRBV2 and TRBJ1-5; D remains ambiguous. The germline V and J ends were trimmed by 2 bases and 0 bases, with 20 bases remaining between them. Per the germline V gene, CDR1 is SNHLY and CDR2 is FYNNEI. The CDR3 spans 19 residues. The CDR3 is CASSESAVSFYYSNQPQHF. For the CDR3, the DNA is TGTGCCAGCAGTGAATCGGCGGTCAGTTTTTATTATAGCAATCAGCCCCAGCATTTT.

This clonotype was seen a few times. The chain recombines TRBV3-1 with TRBJ1-1; a possible D gene is TRBD1 (6 bases). The CDR3 runs to 14 residues. Trimming removed 2 bases from V and 8 bases from J, with 15 bases in between. Germline CDR1 and CDR2: LGHDT and YNNKEL (reference sequence). The CDR3 sequence: CASSQQGKTGEAFF. The CDR3 DNA reads TGTGCCAGCAGCCAACAGGGGAAGACGGGCGAAGCTTTCTTT.

The table lists this clonotype with many counts. The chain uses TRBV20-1 and TRBJ2-5, with 10 bases fitting TRBD2. J gave up 1 base and V 0 bases, and 5 bases lay outside the gene matches. This CDR3 region has 16 residues. Germline values: CDR1 DFQATT, CDR2 SNEGSKA (reference sequence). CDR3 region: CSARDRLAGVQETQYF. CDR3 sequence (DNA): TGCAGTGCTAGAGATAGGCTAGCGGGAGTCCAAGAGACCCAGTACTTC.

At least ten counts were recorded for this clonotype. The chain has TRBV12-3 or TRBV12-4 and TRBJ2-3; 11 positions match TRBD2. Germline trimming cut 6 bases from V and 1 base from J; bases unmatched to any gene: 6. The CDR3 is made up of 16 amino acids. CDR3 nucleotide sequence: TGTGCCAGCAGAGTAGCGGGGGGGCCGCGCACAGATACGCAGTATTTT. This encodes CASRVAGGPRTDTQYF.

This clonotype was seen a handful of times. The gene calls are TRBV29-1 and TRBJ1-1; no clear D gene. Germline CDR1 and CDR2: SQVTM and ANQGSEA. Trimming cost V 4 bases and J 3 bases, with 6 bases left between them. The CDR3 has 11 amino acids. The CDR3 spells CSVGWDTEAFF. The CDR3 DNA reads TGCAGCGTTGGATGGGACACTGAAGCTTTCTTT.

This chain links TRBV10-3 with TRBJ2-5, with D possibly TRBD2 on 7 matching bases. This CDR3 is built from 13 residues. Germline CDR1 is ENHRY and CDR2 is SYGVKD. Deletions cut 11 bases from V and 4 bases from J, with 17 bases between. CDR3 coding DNA: TGTGCCGCGGACGGGGGGCCGGGAGAGACCCAGTACTTC. It specifies CAADGGPGETQYF.

CDR3 DNA: TGCAGTGCTAGACCCCCATCCACAGGGTATGAGCAGTTCTTC. This sequence encodes CSARPPSTGYEQFF. The chain uses TRBV20-1 and TRBJ2-1; a weak D match, TRBD1 (6 bases). Germline loops: CDR1 DFQATT, CDR2 SNEGSKA (reference sequence). This CDR3 comprises 14 residues. Trimming shortened V by 2 bases and J by 8 bases, and 16 bases separated the two germline ends.

This clonotype was recorded many times. The V and J genes are TRBV20-1 and TRBJ2-1; D uncertain. This CDR3 has 13 amino acids. Germline CDR1 reads DFQATT; CDR2 reads SNEGSKA (reference sequence). V was cut by 3 bases and J by 1 base, with 7 bases left in between. The CDR3 sequence: CSAREYSYNEQFF. Here the CDR3 DNA reads TGCAGTGCTAGGGAATATTCCTACAATGAGCAGTTCTTC.

Ten or more counts support this clonotype. V and J are TRBV10-3 and TRBJ2-1; the match to TRBD2 covers 9 bases. The ends lost 4 bases at V and 9 bases at J; junction bases unmatched: 7. The V gene's germline CDR1 is ENHRY and CDR2 SYGVKD. This CDR3 is built from 14 residues. The DNA for the CDR3 is TGTGCCATCAGTGCCGGACTAGCGCCGGCTGAGCAGTTCTTC. Translated, it gives CAISAGLAPAEQFF.

This chain connects TRBV24-1 to TRBJ2-2; 8 bases line up with TRBD1. CDR3 length: 19 amino acids. V lost 3 bases and J lost 5; bases outside the gene matches: 16. Germline V gene lookup returns CDR1 KGHDR and CDR2 SFDVKD. CDR3 nucleotide sequence: TGTGCCACCAGTGATCCGCTAGTCGACAGGGGAGATAGAACCGGGGAGCTGTTTTTT. It translates to CATSDPLVDRGDRTGELFF.

The rearrangement uses TRBV29-1 and TRBJ1-4; no clear D gene. Germline V gene lookup returns CDR1 SQVTM and CDR2 ANQGSEA. Between the trimmed V and J ends, which lost 8 bases and 0 bases, there was a span of 19 bases. CDR3 length: 16 amino acids. The CDR3 reads CSPPGRIPPTNEKLFF. CDR3 nucleotides: TGCAGCCCTCCGGGTCGAATTCCCCCAACTAATGAAAAACTGTTTTTT.

Comments on this clonotype: This clone may be a read error of a much larger clone one base away. The gene calls are TRBV29-1 and TRBJ2-7, with D unresolved. This CDR3 region has 12 residues. In germline, CDR1 is SQVTM, CDR2 ANQGSEA. V lost 4 bases to trimming and J lost 6 bases, with 13 bases between them. The CDR3 DNA sequence: TGCAGCGTTGGATCCGACAAGGGCGAGCAGTACTTC. Encoded protein: CSVGSDKGEQYF.

J is TRBJ2-3 and V is TRBV7-3; 11 positions agree with TRBD2. The CDR3 runs to 16 residues. Germline V gives CDR1 SGHTA, CDR2 FQGTGA. Trimming took 2 bases from V and 3 from J; bases not matched to a gene: 4. The CDR3 sequence: CASSLFASGRTDTQYF. CDR3 in DNA: TGTGCCAGCAGCTTATTTGCTAGCGGGAGGACAGATACGCAGTATTTT.

V usage is TRBV6-5 and J usage is TRBJ2-5; 8 bases agree with TRBD2. The CDR3 spans 17 residues. Per germline, CDR1 MNHEY and CDR2 SVGAGI. Trimming removed 0 bases from V and 3 bases from J; junction bases left unmatched: 9. The CDR3 loop reads CASSYSILAAGEETQYF. CDR3 nucleotide sequence: TGTGCCAGCAGTTACTCGATTCTGGCAGCGGGAGAAGAGACCCAGTACTTC.